These T cell receptor beta chains were read from a single sample in a study of blood T cell repertoires in COVID-19. TCRdb's copy holds only in-frame clones and misses some; the assay was immunoSEQ multiplex PCR. The top ten hold about 4.5% of the sample, which has around 200,000 clones, 65% to 90% seen once. Sequencing was performed on PBMCs or T cells enriched from blood (not recorded which). Source of these receptors: a woman aged 25 to 39 who had been exposed to COVID-19. Each CDR3 is given with its conserved first and last residue. A D gene is named only where the DNA matches it firmly. A row's size may be missing; if present it is once, few, many or a size class.

>TRBV5-3|NA|NA|TRBJ1-5
CARSSNRRVGNQPQHF
TGTGCCAGAAGCTCAAACCGGAGGGTTGGGAATCAGCCCCAGCATTTT
>TRBV11-1|NA|NA|TRBJ2-7
CASSLARYSYEQYF
TGTGCCAGCAGCTTAGCCCGGTACTCCTACGAGCAGTACTTC
>TRBV19|TRBD1|NA|TRBJ1-1
CASSVSGGTTEAFF
TGTGCCAGTAGTGTTTCAGGGGGCACCACTGAAGCTTTCTTT
>TRBV5-1|NA|NA|TRBJ2-7
CASSRTGTYSYEQYF
TGCGCCAGCAGCCGTACCGGGACATACTCCTACGAGCAGTACTTC
>TRBV9|TRBD2|NA|TRBJ2-2
CASSAARGGLTGELFF
TGTGCCAGCAGCGCTGCGCGGGGGGGTCTCACCGGGGAGCTGTTTTTT
>TRBV19|NA|NA|TRBJ1-2
CASSPGRGDNYGYTF
TGTGCCAGTAGTCCCGGACGGGGAGATAACTATGGCTACACCTTC
>TRBV19|NA|NA|TRBJ1-4
CASSRGNLNEKLFF
TGTGCCAGTAGTCGCGGAAATCTGAATGAAAAACTGTTTTTT
>TRBV7-9|NA|NA|TRBJ1-2
CASSASGDSGYTF
TGTGCCAGCAGCGCAAGCGGGGATAGCGGCTACACCTTC
>TRBV5-1|NA|NA|TRBJ1-3
CASSLAAGPGNTIYF
TGCGCCAGCAGCTTGGCCGCAGGGCCCGGAAACACCATATATTTT
>TRBV24-1|NA|NA|TRBJ1-1
CATSDGRGAFF
TGTGCCACCAGTGATGGCAGGGGAGCTTTCTTT
>TRBV11-3|TRBD1|few|TRBJ2-7
CASSSDRGRGEQYF
TGTGCCAGCAGCTCGGACAGGGGGCGCGGCGAGCAGTACTTC
>TRBV6-6|NA|once|TRBJ1-6
CASTLGASNSPLHF
TGTGCCAGCACGTTAGGGGCATCTAATTCACCCCTCCACTTT
>TRBV2|TRBD1|NA|TRBJ1-2
CASSFSGGSGGYTF
TGTGCCAGCAGTTTTTCAGGGGGTTCGGGTGGCTACACCTTC
>TRBV10-3|NA|NA|TRBJ2-5
CAIGFRGQETQYF
TGTGCCATCGGATTCAGGGGCCAAGAGACCCAGTACTTC
>TRBV19|TRBD1|NA|TRBJ1-2
CASSEKDRGPGYTF
TGTGCCAGTAGCGAAAAAGACAGGGGGCCTGGCTACACCTTC
>TRBV20-1|NA|NA|TRBJ1-4
CSAFNEKLFF
TGCAGTGCCTTTAATGAAAAACTGTTTTTT
>TRBV5-1|TRBD2|NA|TRBJ2-1
CASSPGLAGGNEQFF
TGCGCCAGCAGCCCGGGACTAGCGGGGGGCAATGAGCAGTTCTTC
>TRBV6-5|NA|NA|TRBJ1-4
CASSYTRTPMVEKLFF
TGTGCCAGCAGTTACACGCGGACACCCATGGTTGAAAAACTGTTTTTT
>TRBV5-1|NA|few|TRBJ2-7
CASSLARSSYEQYF
TGCGCCAGCAGCTTGGCGAGAAGTAGCTACGAGCAGTACTTC
>TRBV7-9|TRBD1|NA|TRBJ1-4
CASSLSGGRDEKLFF
TGTGCCAGCAGTCTGTCAGGGGGACGGGATGAAAAACTGTTTTTT
>TRBV3-1/TRBV3-2|NA|NA|TRBJ2-1
CASSQVSLAGENEQFF
TGTGCCAGCAGCCAAGTAAGTCTAGCAGGTGAGAATGAGCAGTTCTTC
>TRBV27|NA|NA|TRBJ2-5
CASSLARWETQYF
TGTGCCAGCAGTTTAGCCAGATGGGAGACCCAGTACTTC
>TRBV19|NA|NA|TRBJ2-7
CASSIAYNYEQYF
TGTGCCAGTAGTATTGCTTACAACTACGAGCAGTACTTC
>TRBV18|NA|NA|TRBJ2-2
CASLTDIRTGELFF
TGTGCCAGCTTAACGGACATCCGCACCGGGGAGCTGTTTTTT
>TRBV2|NA|NA|TRBJ1-4
CASSNQGYEKLFF
TGTGCCAGCAGTAATCAGGGTTATGAAAAACTGTTTTTT
>TRBV6-5|NA|NA|TRBJ1-2
CASSYTPRGTHGYTF
TGTGCCAGCAGTTACACCCCGAGGGGGACGCATGGCTACACCTTC
>TRBV5-1|TRBD1|once|TRBJ2-7
CASSSTGTGYEQYF
TGCGCCAGCAGCTCAACCGGGACAGGCTACGAGCAGTACTTC